The sequence of this T cell receptor (beta chain) was determined in a study of CD8+ T cells in alopecia areata. As for the study in general: Oral tofacitinib (5 to 10 mg twice daily) was administered to treated patients.

After isolation, RNA underwent reverse transcription to generate cDNA as the sequencing template. Assay: immunoSEQ multiplex PCR; the TCRdb copy retains only in-frame clones and omits some. The sample has nearly 200,000 clones; roughly 50% are singletons. The treatment was: oral pan-JAK inhibitor, 5-10 mg twice daily. The specimen was CD4+ T cells sorted from blood, collected at week 24, from a patient treated with tofacitinib. The clonotype comes from a human donor with alopecia areata.

DNA of the CDR3: TGTGCCAGCTCACCGGCGGGACTAGCTGAAAACATTCAGTACTTC. Protein: CASSPAGLAENIQYF. The chain links TRBV18 to TRBJ2-4, with 9 bases aligning to TRBD2. The CDR3 has 15 residues. V lost 3 bases to trimming and J lost 5 bases; unmatched junction nucleotides: 5. Germline V gives CDR1 KGHSH, CDR2 LQKENI.